The next 5 T cell receptor beta chains were all read from a single sample in a study of blood T cell repertoires in COVID-19. TCRdb's table, derived via immunoSEQ multiplex PCR, lists solely in-frame clones and lacks some. The repertoire consists of approximately 140,000 clones, with approximately 86% occurring once and the leading ten covering 2.5% to 4%. Sequences were obtained from peripheral blood. Receptors were obtained from a man aged 65 to 85 with acute or convalescent COVID-19.

This chain links TRBV9 with TRBJ1-3, with 8 bases matching TRBD1. Germline CDR1 and CDR2: SGDLS and YYNGEE. The V gene end was trimmed by 4 bases and the J gene end by 8 bases; junction bases not matched to a gene: 5. The CDR3 is 13 residues long. The CDR3, as DNA: TGTGCCAGCAGCCCGGACAGGGTTCACACCATATATTTT. As protein: CASSPDRVHTIYF. Filled out from reference TRBV9 and TRBJ1-3, the complete variable domain reads DSGVTQTPKHLITATGQRVTLRCSPRSGDLSVYWYQQSLDQGLQFLIQYYNGEERAKGNILERFSAQQFPDLHSELNLSSLELGDSALYFCASSPDRVHTIYFGEGSWLTVV.

The V gene is TRBV18, the J gene TRBJ1-4; D is unresolved. With 4 bases removed from V and 6 bases from J, the gap between germline ends came to 9 bases. The CDR3 spans 13 residues. Germline CDR1 and CDR2: KGHSH and LQKENI. The CDR3 sequence: CASSRGSDEKLFF. In nucleotides, the CDR3 is TGTGCCAGCTCACGAGGTTCGGATGAAAAACTGTTTTTT.

The rearrangement links TRBV7-2 to TRBJ2-7, with 11 bases fitting TRBD2. CDR1 is SGHTA and CDR2 is FQGNSA in the germline V gene. The length of the CDR3 is 16 residues. J lost 6 bases, V lost 3 bases, and 10 bases had no gene match. CDR3 nucleotides: TGTGCCAGCAGCTTTCGGACTAGCGGGCTGTTCCGCGAGCAGTACTTC. Its translation is CASSFRTSGLFREQYF.

The rearrangement uses TRBV5-4 and TRBJ2-1; 9 bases align to TRBD2. The CDR3 has 14 residues. Germline V gene lookup returns CDR1 SGHNT and CDR2 YYREEE (reference sequence). V lost 5 bases and J lost 8; bases outside the gene matches: 8. The CDR3 region has the DNA TGTGCCAGCAGGCTAGCGGGACCTGGGGATGAGCAGTTCTTC. It specifies CASRLAGPGDEQFF. Together with reference TRBV5-4 and TRBJ2-1, the CDR3 gives the full variable domain: ETGVTQSPTHLIKTRGQQVTLRCSSQSGHNTVSWYQQALGQGPQFIFQYYREEENGRGNFPPRFSGLQFPNYSSELNVNALELDDSALYLCASRLAGPGDEQFFGPGTRLTVL.

The J gene is TRBJ2-7, the V gene TRBV15; D perhaps matches TRBD1 (6 bases). V was trimmed by 3 bases and J by 0 bases, leaving 12 bases between them. Germline CDR1 reads LNHNV; CDR2 reads YYDKDF (reference sequence). This CDR3 spans 15 amino acids. The CDR3 bases are TGTGCCACCAGCAGTGGACGACAGGCCTCCTACGAGCAGTACTTC. The encoded protein is CATSSGRQASYEQYF. Full variable domain (outside the CDR3, taken from reference TRBV15 and TRBJ2-7): DAMVIQNPRYQVTQFGKPVTLSCSQTLNHNVMYWYQQKSSQAPKLLFHYYDKDFNNEADTPDNFQSRRPNTSFCFLDIRSPGLGDTAMYLCATSSGRQASYEQYFGPGTRLTVT.